This note documents a single T cell receptor (beta chain) sequence. This sample is drawn from a study of CD8 T cells in Susac syndrome. This CDR3 contains 15 residues. V dropped 6 bases and J dropped 8 bases, with 19 bases sitting between them. Germline V gives CDR1 LGHDT, CDR2 YNNKEL (reference sequence). Random hexamers were used to reverse transcribe an amount of about 0.5 to 1 ug RNA. TCRdb itself ran the immunoSEQ multiplex PCR reads through MiXCR, one entry per CDR3 protein. This repertoire shows some 130,000 distinct CDR3 sequences, just under 95% found once; its top ten account for 0.15% to 0.2%.

The chain employs TRBV3-1 and TRBJ2-2; TRBD2 might be the D (6 bases). What was sequenced was CD8+ T cells from PBMCs. The receptor was derived from a human donor with Susac syndrome. The CDR3 bases are TGTGCCAGCAGTCAGTATGGGGGAGGCGAAGGGGAGCTGTTTTTT. It translates to CASSQYGGGEGELFF.